The present T cell receptor beta chain was sequenced within a study of CD8+CD57+ T cells in acquired aplastic anemia. For the study at large: Sorted CD4+ and CD8+ cell DNA averaged about 3 ug.

The CDR3 is 17 amino acids. With 5 bases clipped from V and 1 base from J, the junction kept 7 bases outside the gene matches. Looked up from germline, CDR1 is SGHTA and CDR2 is FQGNSA. Before being chosen for sequencing, patients had shown CD8+CD57+ cell expansion by flow cytometry. The template used for profiling TCR beta VDJ and CDR3 was genomic DNA. From the reads, TCRdb called clonotypes with MiXCR, one entry per CDR3 protein. The sample has some 180,000 distinct CDR3 sequences; around 63% are singletons. The J gene is TRBJ2-6, the V gene TRBV7-2; TRBD1 matches at 8 bases. The TCR comes from a human donor with aplastic anemia. The sample taken for sequencing was sorted CD4+, CD8+, or CD8+CD57+ T cells (not recorded which) from PBMCs. CDR3 amino acids: CASSRVTGASGANVLTF. As DNA, the CDR3 is TGTGCCAGCAGCCGAGTGACAGGGGCTTCTGGGGCCAACGTCCTGACTTTC.